This is a list of T cell receptor beta chains from one sample in a study of Graves' ophthalmopathy and Graves' hyperthyroidism. TCRdb re-called the multiplex PCR reads through MiXCR, storing one row per CDR3 protein. The sample yields around 1,200,000 distinct CDR3 sequences, less than 45% seen once. Specimen: peripheral blood or thyroid tissue (not recorded which). These receptors all stem from an adult man with Graves' hyperthyroidism. The CDR3 runs from the conserved cysteine through the conserved F or W. The D gene is left open where the match is weak. Expanded clones get a size class; other rows say once, few or many, or leave the size out.

>TRBV10-1|TRBJ2-2|TRBD1|many
TGCGCCAGCAGTGATGTACAGGGGTCTAACACCGGGGAGCTGTTTTTT
CASSDVQGSNTGELFF
>TRBV7-9|TRBJ2-7|TRBD1|many
TGTGCCAGCAGCCCAGACAGGGTTGAGCAGTACTTC
CASSPDRVEQYF
>TRBV5-1|TRBJ2-5|TRBD2|.
TGCGCCAGCAGCATCACTAGCGCGGAGACCCAGTACTTC
CASSITSAETQYF
>TRBV7-9|TRBJ2-3|TRBD1|.
TGTGCCAGCAGCCCACAGGGGGCAGGAGATACGCAGTATTTT
CASSPQGAGDTQYF
>TRBV12-3/TRBV12-4|TRBJ1-1|TRBD1|.
TGTGCCAGCAGTTACTATGCGAGACAGGGGTTGAACACTGAAGCTTTCTTT
CASSYYARQGLNTEAFF
>TRBV29-1|TRBJ2-5|TRBD1|.
TGCAGCTCCGGACAGGGGCCAGAGACCCAGTACTTC
CSSGQGPETQYF
>TRBV7-8|TRBJ1-1|TRBD1|.
TGTACCAGCAGCCGGGAAGTTATCAGACAGGGGGCTTTCTTT
CTSSREVIRQGAFF
>TRBV20-1|TRBJ2-7|.|.
TGCAGTGTGCAGGGAATGAACGAGCAGTACTTC
CSVQGMNEQYF
>TRBV7-2|TRBJ2-5|.|many
TGTGCCAGCAGCACTCAAGCCGGGACACTCCAAGAGACCCAGTACTTC
CASSTQAGTLQETQYF
>TRBV20-1|TRBJ1-1|.|many
TGCAGTGCATCCTGGTGGAACACTGAAGCTTTCTTT
CSASWWNTEAFF
>TRBV12-3/TRBV12-4|TRBJ2-7|TRBD2|.
TGTGCCAGCAGTTCTGGGGTTGTGCTAGCGGGAGTAAGCTCCTACGAGCAGTACTTC
CASSSGVVLAGVSSYEQYF
>TRBV20-1|TRBJ2-7|TRBD1|.
TGCAGTGCTAGAGACCGAACTGGGACAGGCACCTACGAGCAGTACTTC
CSARDRTGTGTYEQYF
>TRBV13|TRBJ2-5|TRBD2|once
TGTGCCAGCAGTGCGAGACTAGCGGGAGAGACCCAGTACTTC
CASSARLAGETQYF
>TRBV5-1|TRBJ2-7|.|many
TGCGCCAGCAGCTCTACCGGGACCGGGGGGCAGTACTTC
CASSSTGTGGQYF
>TRBV5-1|TRBJ1-1|TRBD1|.
TGCGCCAGCAGCCCTACGGACAGGGGGGCTGAAGCTTTCTTT
CASSPTDRGAEAFF
>TRBV20-1|TRBJ2-7|.|.
TGCAGTGCGCCGCGACAGGGAGGCGGCGAGCAGTACTTC
CSAPRQGGGEQYF
>TRBV25-1|TRBJ1-2|.|.
TGTGCCACCAACCAGGCTCCTAGACAAGGATCGTATGGCTACACCTTC
CATNQAPRQGSYGYTF
>TRBV7-6|TRBJ1-3|.|many
TGTGCCAGCAGCCAACCTGGAAACACCATATATTTT
CASSQPGNTIYF
>TRBV4-1|TRBJ2-5|TRBD2|few
TGCGCCAGCAGCTTCTCCCCTAGCGGGAGGGCAACGGGTTCCCACACGGAGACCCAGTACTTC
CASSFSPSGRATGSHTETQYF
>TRBV9|TRBJ2-5|.|many
TGTGCCAGCAGCGTAGTTACGGGGTACCAAGAGACCCAGTACTTC
CASSVVTGYQETQYF
>TRBV25-1|TRBJ1-5|TRBD1|.
TGTGCCAGCTCACGATCGGCAGGGGGGGTTGGCAATCAGCCCCAGCATTTT
CASSRSAGGVGNQPQHF
>TRBV10-3|TRBJ2-5|TRBD1|.
TGTGCCATCAGTGAGGCAGGACAGGGAAGCAATGAGCAGTACTTC
CAISEAGQGSNEQYF
>TRBV5-8|TRBJ1-5|.|many
TGTGCCAGCAGCTTTGGCCCAAAAAATCAGCCCCAGCATTTT
CASSFGPKNQPQHF
>TRBV6-6|TRBJ2-2|.|.
TGTGCCAGCAGTGACTCAGACTTCAACACCGGGGAGCTGTTTTTT
CASSDSDFNTGELFF
>TRBV20-1|TRBJ1-4|.|few
TGCAGTGCTACTAGGGGGGCTCTCGGTGAAAAACTGTTTTTT
CSATRGALGEKLFF
>TRBV10-3|TRBJ1-4|TRBD1|.
TGTGCCAGCTTGACGGGACAGGGCCCCCCGCATGAAAAACTGTTTTTT
CASLTGQGPPHEKLFF
>TRBV9|TRBJ1-1|.|many
TGTGCCAGCAGCTTATCAACGGGGGTTGAGAGCACTGAAGCTTTCTTT
CASSLSTGVESTEAFF
>TRBV20-1|TRBJ1-2|TRBD1|.
TGCAGTGCCAGCCTTAACCAGGGGACAGGGGGCTACACCTTC
CSASLNQGTGGYTF
>TRBV19|TRBJ1-5|.|.
TGTGCCAGTAGTAGATTGGGAGTACCGAGGGATAATCAGCCCCAGCATTTT
CASSRLGVPRDNQPQHF
>TRBV2|TRBJ2-5|TRBD1|many
TGTGCCAGCAGGGGTTACCAGGGGGATCAAGAGACCCAGTACTTC
CASRGYQGDQETQYF
>TRBV20-1|TRBJ2-2|TRBD1|.
TGCAGTTATACCGGGACAGGGGGCACCGGGGAGCTGTTTTTT
CSYTGTGGTGELFF
>TRBV10-2|TRBJ1-2|.|.
TGCGCCAGCAGCAAGGAAGGCTCAAACGGCTACACCTTC
CASSKEGSNGYTF
>TRBV7-2|TRBJ2-7|.|many
TGTGCCAGCAGCCTAGGGGGACCCTCCGAGCAGTACTTC
CASSLGGPSEQYF
>TRBV2|TRBJ2-2|TRBD2|.
TGTGCCAGCAGTGGTAGCGGGAGCGGAGCCGGGGAGCTGTTTTTT
CASSGSGSGAGELFF
>TRBV7-2|TRBJ1-5|.|once
TGTCCCCGCACACAGGGTAGCAATCAGCCCCAGCATTTT
CPRTQGSNQPQHF
>TRBV19|TRBJ2-2|.|few
TGTGCCGGCTCCCTGGCCCTCACCGGGGAGCTGTTTTTT
CAGSLALTGELFF
>TRBV7-2|TRBJ2-6|.|.
TGTGCCAGCAGCTTAGCGGGCAGGGGAAACACTGAAGCTGGGGCCAACGTCCTGACTTTC
CASSLAGRGNTEAGANVLTF
>TRBV2|TRBJ2-2|TRBD1|.
TGTGCCAGCAGTGGGGGGACAGGGGGCGCGACCGGGGAGCTGTTTTTT
CASSGGTGGATGELFF
>TRBV6-6|TRBJ1-1|.|.
TGTGCCAGCACCCCATACCTGAGGACTGAAGCTTTCTTT
CASTPYLRTEAFF
>TRBV20-1|TRBJ1-1|.|many
TGCAGTGCCCGCACCCTGAACACTGAAGCTTTCTTT
CSARTLNTEAFF
>TRBV25-1|TRBJ2-7|.|.
TGTGCCAGCAGTGCCATGGGCAGGGTGTGGTACGAGCAGTACTTC
CASSAMGRVWYEQYF
>TRBV20-1|TRBJ1-3|.|.
TGCAGTGCTACCAGGGGTGGAAACACCATATATTTT
CSATRGGNTIYF
>TRBV7-2|TRBJ2-7|.|.
TGTGCCAGCAGTTTCCGGTACAATGAGCAGTACTTC
CASSFRYNEQYF
>TRBV19|TRBJ1-2|.|.
TGTGCCAGTAGTATATGGGGCTACACCTTC
CASSIWGYTF
>TRBV4-1|TRBJ2-5|TRBD1|.
TGCGCCAGCAGCCAAGTATGGGACAGGGGGCAAGAGACCCAGTACTTC
CASSQVWDRGQETQYF
>TRBV11-2|TRBJ1-1|.|many
TGTGCCAGCAGCTTAGACCGTCGGGTAGGGAGGGCTGAAGCTTTCTTT
CASSLDRRVGRAEAFF